The 15 T cell receptor beta chains below come from one sample, sequenced in a study of human T cells and chemical hapten exposure (dated by TCRdb to the early 2020s). Interpreted using the paper, the time point label stands for: patch test 3, about 24 weeks after DPC sensitization. The label giving this sample's treatment or condition can be read as: therapeutic diphenylcyclopropenone sensitization with weekly scalp DPC. Total RNA was extracted from unfractionated whole blood that had been collected in Tempus Blood RNA tubes. Library method: RACE. Instrument on record: NextSeq 500. Clones were called with MiXCR by TCRdb after fastp trimmed the public reads at Q25, and only in-frame beta chains were retained. Rows merge per CDR3 protein into single entries with the most common DNA and genes. The sample records over 35,000 distinct CDR3 sequences, about 12% of which are singletons. The ten biggest clones cover roughly 2.5% of the sample.

Sequences were derived from whole blood, sampled in connection with sensitization to the hapten diphenylcyclopropenone (DPC). The receptor set was obtained from a woman in her forties with alopecia areata. Some clones in this sample may be carry-over from other donors' samples.

V is TRBV5-1 and J is TRBJ2-1; no clear D gene. The CDR3 is 12 residues long. The germline V gene has CDR1 SGHRS and CDR2 YFSETQ. V was shortened by 0 bases and J by 9 bases, with 7 bases between the two germline ends. Written as DNA, the CDR3 is TGCGCCAGCAGCTTGGAGTTGTCTGAGCAGTTCTTC. Translated: CASSLELSEQFF.

This clonotype was found many times. The chain has TRBV29-1 and TRBJ1-1, with D unclear. The germline V gene encodes CDR1 SQVTM and CDR2 ANQGSEA. V lost 4 bases and J lost 1, with 4 bases in between. This CDR3 comprises 11 residues. The CDR3 here is CSVVKNTEAFF. The DNA for the CDR3 is TGCAGCGTTGTCAAGAACACTGAAGCTTTCTTT.

The chain recombines TRBV4-3 with TRBJ1-2; maybe TRBD1 (6 bases). Between the trimmed V and J ends, which lost 0 bases and 8 bases, there was a span of 22 bases. CDR1 is LGHNA, CDR2 YSLEER, per germline. This CDR3 has 17 amino acids. CDR3: CASSQEMLGDTGDGYTF. The DNA for the CDR3 is TGCGCCAGCAGCCAAGAGATGCTGGGGGACACGGGGGACGGCTACACCTTC.

This clonotype appeared many times. This chain connects TRBV20-1 to TRBJ2-7, with TRBD1 matching 7 bases. Per germline, CDR1 DFQATT and CDR2 SNEGSKA (reference sequence). V was pared by 3 bases and J by 4 bases, with 9 bases of the junction left unmatched. The CDR3 has 14 amino acids. The CDR3: CSARPGDRNYEQYF. The CDR3, as DNA: TGCAGTGCTAGGCCTGGGGACAGAAATTACGAGCAGTACTTC.

This clonotype has just a few counts. The chain couples TRBV5-1 to TRBJ1-6; D not resolved. Trimming pared 4 bases from V and 8 bases from J, leaving 16 bases between. Germline V gives CDR1 SGHRS, CDR2 YFSETQ. The CDR3 extends over 15 amino acids. CDR3 DNA: TGCGCCAGCAGCGAGCAGACGGGAGAGGATTCACCCCTCCACTTT. Protein product: CASSEQTGEDSPLHF.

A few counts support this clonotype. The chain links TRBV19 to TRBJ2-2, with D uncertain. The CDR3 contains 13 residues. The germline CDR1 and CDR2 sequences are LNHDA and SQIVND (reference sequence). V was trimmed by 5 bases and J by 1 base, leaving 5 bases between them. The CDR3 DNA follows: TGTGCCAGTAGTGCTCGGAACACCGGGGAGCTGTTTTTT. Translation gives CASSARNTGELFF.

The CDR3 nucleotides read TGCGCCAGCAGCTTGGGACGGGTGAACACTGAAGCTTTCTTT. Its translation: CASSLGRVNTEAFF. V usage is TRBV5-1 and J usage is TRBJ1-1; no clear D. V was cut by 0 bases and J by 0 bases, with 6 bases left in between. The germline V gene encodes CDR1 SGHRS and CDR2 YFSETQ. This CDR3 comprises 14 residues.

This clonotype was found many times. V and J are TRBV27 and TRBJ1-5, with no clear D. Germline CDR1 and CDR2: MNHEY and SMNVEV (reference sequence). The CDR3 totals 12 residues. Trimming cost V 4 bases and J 4 bases, with 5 bases left between them. The DNA for the CDR3 is TGTGCCAGCAGTTCGCTGAATCAGCCCCAGCATTTT. Residues: CASSSLNQPQHF.

There are many counts of this clonotype. CDR3 sequence reads: CASSASLGRIYF. The CDR3 DNA follows: TGTGCCAGCAGCGCGTCCCTTGGGCGCATATATTTT. This chain uses TRBV7-2 with TRBJ1-3; D unresolved. Between the trimmed V and J ends, which lost 5 bases and 12 bases, there was a span of 14 bases. Germline assignment: CDR1 SGHTA and CDR2 FQGNSA. The CDR3 runs to 12 residues.

The chain is built from TRBV5-1 and TRBJ2-2; D is uncertain. V lost 3 bases and J 0 bases, leaving 9 bases between the germline ends. Germline V lookup: CDR1 SGHRS, CDR2 YFSETQ. CDR3 length: 15 residues. The CDR3 reads CASSSRAANTGELFF. CDR3 DNA: TGCGCCAGCAGCTCCCGGGCAGCGAACACCGGGGAGCTGTTTTTT.

This clonotype was counted at least ten times. The rearrangement joins TRBV9 to TRBJ2-7; TRBD1 matches at 10 bases. The V and J ends lost 4 bases and 5 bases, in that order; junction bases with no gene match: 6. The CDR3 spans 14 residues. From germline, CDR1 is SGDLS and CDR2 YYNGEE. In nucleotides, the CDR3 is TGTGCCAGCAGCCTTGGACAGGGGGACCACGAGCAGTACTTC. This gives the protein CASSLGQGDHEQYF.

The chain uses TRBV27 and TRBJ1-1; D remains unclear. CDR1 is MNHEY and CDR2 is SMNVEV in the germline V gene (reference sequence). The V end lost 3 bases, the J end lost 5 bases, and 13 bases lay between the germline ends. The CDR3 is 14 amino acids. CDR3 protein: CASSLGRGRTEAFF. For the CDR3, the DNA is TGTGCCAGCAGTTTGGGCAGAGGACGAACTGAAGCTTTCTTT.

This clonotype was picked up a small number of times. V usage is TRBV7-9 and J usage is TRBJ2-2; D is perhaps TRBD2 (6 bases). Deletions cut 7 bases from V and 6 bases from J, with 12 bases between. Germline CDR1 is SEHNR and CDR2 is FQNEAQ (reference sequence). The CDR3 is 13 residues long. CDR3 bases: TGTGCCAGCACCACGGGGGACCCCGGGGAGCTGTTTTTT. It yields the protein CASTTGDPGELFF.

Ten or more counts support this clonotype. This rearrangement joins TRBV6-2 or TRBV6-3 to TRBJ2-5; TRBD2 aligns across 7 bases. Germline lookup yields CDR1 MNHEY and CDR2 SVGEGT. The CDR3 loop spans 12 amino acids. J lost 5 bases, V lost 6 bases, and 3 bases had no gene match. CDR3 nucleotide sequence: TGTGCCAGCAGGACTAGCTTGGAGACCCAGTACTTC. Residues: CASRTSLETQYF.

V gene TRBV7-9 combines with J gene TRBJ1-2, with D uncertain. The CDR3 spans 11 residues. Trimming removed 5 bases at V and 7 bases at J, with 8 bases between. Germline V gene lookup returns CDR1 SEHNR and CDR2 FQNEAQ (reference sequence). CDR3 in DNA: TGTGCCAGCAGCCCAGAGGCTGGCTACACCTTC. Its protein is CASSPEAGYTF.